Detailed here is one T cell receptor beta chain. The CDR3 spans 13 residues. V was pared by 4 bases and J by 8 bases, with 12 bases between. Germline V gives CDR1 SGHRS, CDR2 YFSETQ. These data come from a study of blood T cell repertoires in COVID-19. Overall study context: The analysed material was cDNA or gDNA that came from T cells, B-cell-depleted T cells, or PBMCs.

Some clones are missing from TCRdb's copy, which holds only in-frame ones; the method was immunoSEQ multiplex PCR. The sample records approximately 210,000 clones, over 80% being singletons. This TCR derives from a woman between 70 and 85 years old with active or convalescent COVID-19. The V gene is TRBV5-1, the J gene TRBJ1-4; D not certain. Sequences were obtained from peripheral blood. CDR3 sequence reads: CASSLSFREKLFF. CDR3 nucleotides: TGCGCCAGCAGCCTAAGTTTCCGGGAAAAACTGTTTTTT.